This entry lists 2 T cell receptor beta chains sequenced from one sample in a study of identical twins. TCRdb reanalysed the 5' RACE reads using MiXCR and keeps one entry per CDR3 protein. Of nearly 250,000 distinct CDR3 sequences listed, 7% are singletons. These data are also associated with another study on yellow fever vaccine responses in identical twins.

Sequencing was done on a sample of memory (CD45RO+) T cells sorted from blood. The receptors were sampled from a woman in her late teens or twenties in good health.

The genes are TRBV29-1 and TRBJ1-2; D is uncertain. Germline V CDR1 and CDR2: SQVTM, ANQGSEA. The V end lost 3 bases, the J end lost 3 bases, and 8 bases lay between the germline ends. CDR3 length: 12 amino acids. This CDR3 reads CSVDDGDYGYTF. CDR3 nucleotide sequence: TGCAGCGTTGATGACGGAGACTATGGCTACACCTTC.

The chain employs TRBV12-3 or TRBV12-4 and TRBJ2-5, with D possibly TRBD1 on 6 matching bases. V lost 3 bases, J lost 5 bases, and 16 bases lay in between. CDR3 length equals 15 residues. The CDR3 DNA is TGTGCCAGCAGTTTTGGGCAGGGGTTCGGGGAGACCCAGTACTTC. This gives the protein CASSFGQGFGETQYF.